The entry below describes one TCR beta chain. The sample belongs to a study of blood T cell repertoires in COVID-19. Study background: The samples span acute and convalescent COVID-19 from the United States, Italy and Spain.

The V end lost 2 bases, the J end lost 5 bases, and 16 bases lay between the germline ends. The CDR3 runs 16 residues. The germline gives CDR1 GTSNPN, CDR2 SVGIG (reference sequence). Per the authors' pipeline: Counts of nucleated cells, estimated from reference gene primer amplification, were obtained. Produced via immunoSEQ multiplex PCR; TCRdb's table is partial and in-frame only. The DNA was the basis for D and trimming; V, J and clone size are from that table. The sample lists more than 150,000 clones, more than 70% occurring once. The chain joins TRBV30 to TRBJ1-6, with D perhaps TRBD1 (6 bases). The receptor comes from a man aged 55 to 70 with acute or convalescent COVID-19. Sequencing was done on a sample of peripheral blood. The CDR3 loop reads CAWSWGGALNNSPLHF. The CDR3, as DNA: TGTGCCTGGAGTTGGGGGGGGGCACTAAATAATTCACCCCTCCACTTT.